This T cell receptor (beta chain) came from a study of patients and donors after allogeneic stem cell transplantation. Germline-derived CDR1 and CDR2 are SGHRS and YFSETQ. The CDR3 is 14 residues long. The ends were cut back, 1 base at V and 9 bases at J, with 14 bases in the middle. TCRdb independently ran MiXCR on the RT-PCR reads; one entry per CDR3 protein. Found here are about 200,000 distinct CDR3 sequences, around 41% of them singletons; the top ten hold less than 40%. This chain links TRBV5-1 with TRBJ2-1; D unresolved. The TCR comes from a human donor who was either an allogeneic HSCT recipient or a stem cell or donor lymphocyte infusion donor (not recorded which). It is not recorded whose cells these are; they may come from a transplant donor. Sequenced sample: blood, either unsorted or a sorted T cell fraction (not recorded which). For the CDR3, the DNA is TGCGCCAGCAGCTTGCCGGAACAGCTATCTGAGCAGTTCTTC. Amino acids: CASSLPEQLSEQFF.